The rows below give T cell receptor beta chains drawn from one sample of a study of cytomegalovirus exposure and HLA in healthy donors. Repertoires were generated with immunoSEQ multiplex PCR, while TCRdb's copy carries only in-frame clones and drops some. The table records over 100,000 clones, about four fifths of them present only once. Sequencing was performed on PBMCs. The origin of the receptors is a woman aged 30 to 39 in good health and CMV-seronegative. Each CDR3 is given with its conserved first and last residue. The D gene is left open where the match is weak. Size is omitted from some rows. Given values are once, few, many or a class for expanded clones.

DNA	CDR3	J	D	size	V
TGTGCTAGCAGTCAGGGTCGATCCTTCGGAAACACCATATATTTT	CASSQGRSFGNTIYF	TRBJ1-3	.	.	TRBV7-7
TGTGCCAGCAGCCCAGCGGGAGGGCTTTGGTTCTTC	CASSPAGGLWFF	TRBJ2-1	TRBD2	.	TRBV7-3
TGTGCCAGCAGTGAGGCCGACAGGCTCAATCAGCCCCAGCATTTT	CASSEADRLNQPQHF	TRBJ1-5	.	few	TRBV28
TGCGCCAGCAGTCAACTAGCGGGGACAAACAATGAGCAGTTCTTC	CASSQLAGTNNEQFF	TRBJ2-1	TRBD2	.	TRBV5-1
TGTGCCAGCAGCTCTAGCGGGAGATTTGAGCAGTTCTTC	CASSSSGRFEQFF	TRBJ2-1	TRBD2	.	TRBV7-9
TGTGCCAGCAGTGGACCTAGGACTAGCGTCAGGGACGAGCAGTACTTC	CASSGPRTSVRDEQYF	TRBJ2-7	TRBD2	.	TRBV6-1
TGCGCCAGCAGCCAACCTAGCGGGAGTGGTGGTGAGCAGTTCTTC	CASSQPSGSGGEQFF	TRBJ2-1	TRBD2	once	TRBV5-1
TGTGCCAGCAGCTTAGCTTCCTGGTCAGGTACTAATGAGCAGTTCTTC	CASSLASWSGTNEQFF	TRBJ2-1	.	.	TRBV7-2
TGTGCCAGCAGCTTGGCCACTAGCGGGAGGGTAGAGACCCAGTACTTC	CASSLATSGRVETQYF	TRBJ2-5	TRBD2	.	TRBV5-4
TGTGCCAGCAGATGGACAGGGGAGAACGAGCAGTACTTC	CASRWTGENEQYF	TRBJ2-7	TRBD1	.	TRBV7-3
TGTGCCAGTAGTCTCTTGTTCAGCTCCTACGAGCAGTACTTC	CASSLLFSSYEQYF	TRBJ2-7	.	.	TRBV19
TGTGCCAGCAGCTTAAACTCGGGAGAGCGCACAGATACGCAGTATTTT	CASSLNSGERTDTQYF	TRBJ2-3	.	.	TRBV7-9
TGTGCCAGCAGACCCGGAGTTAGCGCCTACAATGAGCAGTTCTTC	CASRPGVSAYNEQFF	TRBJ2-1	.	.	TRBV7-2
TGTGCCAGCAGTTTATTGGGCGGGACAGATGCCTTAGGGCAGTACTTC	CASSLLGGTDALGQYF	TRBJ2-7	.	.	TRBV28
TGTGCCAGCAGTCGAGACCGGGGACATTTGAACACTGAAGCTTTCTTT	CASSRDRGHLNTEAFF	TRBJ1-1	.	.	TRBV27
TGTGCCAGCACCCGTCAGGTGGGCACTGAAGCTTTCTTT	CASTRQVGTEAFF	TRBJ1-1	.	.	TRBV6-5
TGTGCCAGCAGACACAATCAGCCCCAGCATTTT	CASRHNQPQHF	TRBJ1-5	.	.	TRBV6-5
TGTGCCAGCCTAGGGGGAGTCAATCAGCCCCAGCATTTT	CASLGGVNQPQHF	TRBJ1-5	.	.	TRBV19
TGTGCCAGCAGCTTGGGACAGTCGAGGGGCTACACCTTC	CASSLGQSRGYTF	TRBJ1-2	.	.	TRBV5-6
TGTGCCAGCAGCCGAGGAGGGGCGGGCGGGAGTGGGGCCAATGAGCAGTTCTTC	CASSRGGAGGSGANEQFF	TRBJ2-1	TRBD2	.	TRBV11-2
TGCGCCAGCAGCCAAGATGGGCGGGGGGGCGATGGCTACACCTTC	CASSQDGRGGDGYTF	TRBJ1-2	.	.	TRBV4-1
TGTGCCAGCAGCCAAGAGGGAGCGGGACAGGGGAGGAATGAGCAGTTCTTC	CASSQEGAGQGRNEQFF	TRBJ2-1	TRBD1	.	TRBV4-2
TGCAGCGTTGAACCCCCCTCGGGATCTGGAAACACCATATATTTT	CSVEPPSGSGNTIYF	TRBJ1-3	.	.	TRBV29-1
TGTGCCAGCAGCTTGGACAGGGGAACCTACGAGCAGTACTTC	CASSLDRGTYEQYF	TRBJ2-7	TRBD1	few	TRBV5-4
TGTGCCAGCACGCTCCCGGGAAGCACCGGGGAGCTGTTTTTT	CASTLPGSTGELFF	TRBJ2-2	.	few	TRBV25-1
TGTGCCAGCAGCTTTACAGGGGCCACTGAAGCTTTCTTT	CASSFTGATEAFF	TRBJ1-1	TRBD1	.	TRBV7-9
TGCGCCAGCAGCCCGACTAGCGGGAGCGGCCATGAGCAGTTCTTC	CASSPTSGSGHEQFF	TRBJ2-1	TRBD2	.	TRBV5-1
TGTGCCTGGAGGCGAGGTGGGACAGGGAACACCGGGGAGCTGTTTTTT	CAWRRGGTGNTGELFF	TRBJ2-2	TRBD1	few	TRBV30
TGTGCCAGCAGTTTCGCTCGGGGTACCCTAGCGGGTTCTGTGGAAGATACGCAGTATTTT	CASSFARGTLAGSVEDTQYF	TRBJ2-3	TRBD2	.	TRBV27
TGCGCCAGCAGCTTGGCTCCGGGACAGGGAATCTATGGCTACACCTTC	CASSLAPGQGIYGYTF	TRBJ1-2	TRBD1	.	TRBV5-1
TGTGCCAGCAGCGCGGGATGGACAGGCGGATCACCCCTCCACTTT	CASSAGWTGGSPLHF	TRBJ1-6	TRBD1	.	TRBV9
TGTGCCAGCAGTGCGACAGATATCCCCTACGAGCAGTACTTC	CASSATDIPYEQYF	TRBJ2-7	.	.	TRBV6-5
TGTGCCAGCAGTGATTGGGGAGCGAACACCGGGGAGCTGTTTTTT	CASSDWGANTGELFF	TRBJ2-2	.	.	TRBV6-4
TGTGCCAGCTCACCAGGCACAGTATCCTCTACCTATGGCTACACCTTC	CASSPGTVSSTYGYTF	TRBJ1-2	.	.	TRBV18
TGTGCCAGCAACCCCACAGGGCTCGGCACTGAAGCTTTCTTT	CASNPTGLGTEAFF	TRBJ1-1	.	.	TRBV6-5
TGCGCCAGCAGCGCCAGGACTAGCGGGAGGGCAGGTTTTATCGGTGAGCAGTTCTTC	CASSARTSGRAGFIGEQFF	TRBJ2-1	TRBD2	.	TRBV5-1
TGTGCCAGCGGGCCGGAGCAGTACTTC	CASGPEQYF	TRBJ2-7	.	.	TRBV27
TGTGCCAGCAGTGGTAGAGTGGGACTAGCGGGAGGATTAGGGGGAGAGACCCAGTACTTC	CASSGRVGLAGGLGGETQYF	TRBJ2-5	TRBD2	once	TRBV2
TGTGCCAGTAGTATAGTTGCACGGACAGGGGGCCATCAAGAGACCCAGTACTTC	CASSIVARTGGHQETQYF	TRBJ2-5	TRBD1	.	TRBV19
TGTTCACACATGGACAGGGGGCAAGAGACCCAGTACTTC	CSHMDRGQETQYF	TRBJ2-5	TRBD1	.	TRBV28
TGTGCCAGCAGCCTGACTAGCGGGACCTCTCAAGAGACCCAGTACTTC	CASSLTSGTSQETQYF	TRBJ2-5	TRBD2	.	TRBV4-2